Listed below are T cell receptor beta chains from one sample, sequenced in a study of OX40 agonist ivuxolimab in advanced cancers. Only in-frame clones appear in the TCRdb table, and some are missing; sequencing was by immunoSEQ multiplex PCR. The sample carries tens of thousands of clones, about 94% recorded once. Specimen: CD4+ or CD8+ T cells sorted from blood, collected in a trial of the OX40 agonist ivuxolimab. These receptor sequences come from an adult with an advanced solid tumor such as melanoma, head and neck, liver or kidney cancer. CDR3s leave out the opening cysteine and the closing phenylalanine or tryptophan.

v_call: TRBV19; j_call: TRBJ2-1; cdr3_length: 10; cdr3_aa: ASTSSYNEQF
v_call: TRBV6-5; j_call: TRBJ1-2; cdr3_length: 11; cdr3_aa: ASSYSQNYGYT
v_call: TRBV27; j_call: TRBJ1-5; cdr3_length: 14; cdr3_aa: ASSSTQGGYNQPQH
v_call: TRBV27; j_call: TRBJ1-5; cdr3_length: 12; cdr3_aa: ASSPAGLPQPQH
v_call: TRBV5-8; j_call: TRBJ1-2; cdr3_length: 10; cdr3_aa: ASSFSIYGYT
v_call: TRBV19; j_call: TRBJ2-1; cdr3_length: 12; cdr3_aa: ASSIGDPTNEQF
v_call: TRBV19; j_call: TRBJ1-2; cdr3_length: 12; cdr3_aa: ASSIGTGQYGYT
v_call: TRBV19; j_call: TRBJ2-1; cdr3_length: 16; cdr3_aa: ASSAGLAGGTIRDEQF
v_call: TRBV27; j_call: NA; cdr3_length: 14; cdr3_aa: ASSLYPGTSLYEQY
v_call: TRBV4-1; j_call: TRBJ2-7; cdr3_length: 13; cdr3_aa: ASSPTHLNSYEQY
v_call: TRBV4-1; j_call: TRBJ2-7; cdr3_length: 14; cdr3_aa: ASSHIGQVSSYEQY
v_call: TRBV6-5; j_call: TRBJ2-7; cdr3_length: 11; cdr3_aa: ASSYERSYEQY
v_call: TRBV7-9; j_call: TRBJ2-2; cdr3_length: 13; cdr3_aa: ASSLASMNTGELF
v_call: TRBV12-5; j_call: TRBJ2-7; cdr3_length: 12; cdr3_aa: ASGPGLTSYEQY
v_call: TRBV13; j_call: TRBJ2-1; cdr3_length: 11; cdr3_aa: ASSLGLAREQF
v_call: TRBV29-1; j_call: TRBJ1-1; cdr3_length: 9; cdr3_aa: SVEHETRAF
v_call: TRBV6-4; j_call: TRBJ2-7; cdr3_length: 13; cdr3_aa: ASSDPGQNSYEQY
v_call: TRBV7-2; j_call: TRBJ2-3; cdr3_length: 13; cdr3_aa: ASSSYREPTDTQY
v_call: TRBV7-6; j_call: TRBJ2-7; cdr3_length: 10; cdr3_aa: ASSLADDEQY
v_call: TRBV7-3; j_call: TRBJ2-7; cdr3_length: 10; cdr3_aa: ASSPGGYEQY
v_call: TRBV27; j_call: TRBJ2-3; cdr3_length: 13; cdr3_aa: ASSLLGGRGDTQY
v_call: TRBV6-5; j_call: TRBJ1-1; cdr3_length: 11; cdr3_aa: ASSYSGGTEAF
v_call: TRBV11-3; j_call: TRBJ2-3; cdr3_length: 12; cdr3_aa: ASSLEGITDTQY